The 6 T cell receptor beta chains listed next were all sequenced from one sample in a study of shared clonotypes between healthy human individuals. Sequencing was performed with immunoSEQ multiplex PCR; in TCRdb, only in-frame clones are kept and a portion is missing. Of under 1,100,000 clones listed, 65% to 80% are singletons. The material sequenced was memory CD4+ T cells sorted from blood. Subset indicated: CD45RA-negative fraction. The receptors come from a man younger than 35 in good health.

Details on this clone: In the same sample, other DNA sequences code for this CDR3. This sequence joins TRBV6-5 and TRBJ1-1, with D unclear. The CDR3 has 11 amino acids. Germline V gene lookup returns CDR1 MNHEY and CDR2 SVGAGI. Trimming shortened V by 4 bases and J by 5 bases, and 5 bases separated the two germline ends. The CDR3 DNA follows: TGTGCCAGCAGTTCTACGACTGAAGCTTTCTTT. This sequence encodes CASSSTTEAFF.

The chain has TRBV11-3 and TRBJ2-2; 8 bases fit TRBD2. Germline V gene data show CDR1 as SGHNT and CDR2 as YENEEA. There are 14 residues in the CDR3. The junction had 5 bases not matched to a gene; V was cut back by 6 bases and J by 5 bases. CDR3 in DNA: TGTGCCAGCAGAGGCGGGGGGCATACCGGGGAGCTGTTTTTT. This gives the protein CASRGGGHTGELFF.

The gene calls are TRBV10-3 and TRBJ2-1; D is possibly TRBD1 (6 bases). The CDR3 extends over 12 amino acids. Germline V gene sequence: CDR1 ENHRY, CDR2 SYGVKD. Between the trimmed V and J ends, which lost 6 bases and 6 bases, there was a span of 9 bases. CDR3 amino acids: CAIRGASNEQFF. The CDR3 DNA sequence: TGTGCCATCAGGGGGGCTTCCAATGAGCAGTTCTTC.

This clone showed up just once. This chain connects TRBV25-1 to TRBJ2-1; a weak D match, TRBD1 (6 bases). With 10 bases removed from V and 9 bases from J, the gap between germline ends came to 16 bases. CDR1 MGHDK and CDR2 SYGVNS come from the germline V gene. This CDR3 has 12 residues. The CDR3 sequence: CATRGPGTEQFF. CDR3 sequence (DNA): TGTGCCACCAGGGGCCCCGGGACTGAGCAGTTCTTC.

The chain couples TRBV19 to TRBJ2-5; maybe TRBD2 (6 bases). The CDR3 extends over 15 amino acids. The ends were cut back, 1 base at V and 7 bases at J, with 16 bases in the middle. Germline V CDR1 and CDR2: LNHDA, SQIVND (reference sequence). CDR3 protein: CASSIVRRGKVTQYF. The CDR3 bases are TGTGCCAGTAGTATAGTTCGGCGGGGCAAGGTGACCCAGTACTTC.

For the CDR3, the DNA is TGCGCCAGCAGCTTCGGGGGAGCGGGGGGCAATCAGCCCCAGCATTTT. Amino acids: CASSFGGAGGNQPQHF. The J gene is TRBJ1-5, the V gene TRBV5-1; D possibly corresponds to TRBD1 (5 bases). Between the trimmed V and J ends, which lost 2 bases and 2 bases, there was a span of 14 bases. This CDR3 has 16 residues. Germline CDR1 and CDR2: SGHRS and YFSETQ.